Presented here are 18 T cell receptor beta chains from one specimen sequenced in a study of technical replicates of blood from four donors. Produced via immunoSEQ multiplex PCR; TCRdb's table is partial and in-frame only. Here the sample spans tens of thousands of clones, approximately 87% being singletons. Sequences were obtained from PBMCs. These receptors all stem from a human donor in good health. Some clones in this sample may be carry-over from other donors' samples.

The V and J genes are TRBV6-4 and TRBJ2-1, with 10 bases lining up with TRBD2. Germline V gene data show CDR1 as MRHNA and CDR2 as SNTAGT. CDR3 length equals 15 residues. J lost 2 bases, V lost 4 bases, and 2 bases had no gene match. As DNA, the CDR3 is TGTGCCAGCAGTGCCCTAGCGGGAGCCTACAATGAGCAGTTCTTC. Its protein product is CASSALAGAYNEQFF.

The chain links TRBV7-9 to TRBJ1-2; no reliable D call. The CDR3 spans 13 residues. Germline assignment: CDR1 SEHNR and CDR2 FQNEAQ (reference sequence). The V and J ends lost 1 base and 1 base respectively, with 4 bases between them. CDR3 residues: CASSLVGNYGYTF. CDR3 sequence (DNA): TGTGCCAGCAGCTTAGTCGGTAACTATGGCTACACCTTC.

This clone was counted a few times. CDR3 nucleotides: TGCGCCAGCAGCCCTGGTGGGAGGAACACTGAAGCTTTCTTT. As protein: CASSPGGRNTEAFF. The chain uses TRBV4-3 and TRBJ1-1; D is uncertain. The CDR3 runs 14 residues. V was pared by 4 bases and J by 1 base, with 10 bases between. Germline CDR1 and CDR2: LGHNA and YSLEER.

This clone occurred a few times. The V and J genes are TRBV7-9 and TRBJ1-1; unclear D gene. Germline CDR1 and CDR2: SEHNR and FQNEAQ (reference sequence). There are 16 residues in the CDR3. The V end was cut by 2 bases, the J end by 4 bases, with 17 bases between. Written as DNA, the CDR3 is TGTGCCAGCAGCTTACCAAACACCAGACTTATCACTGAAGCTTTCTTT. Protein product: CASSLPNTRLITEAFF.

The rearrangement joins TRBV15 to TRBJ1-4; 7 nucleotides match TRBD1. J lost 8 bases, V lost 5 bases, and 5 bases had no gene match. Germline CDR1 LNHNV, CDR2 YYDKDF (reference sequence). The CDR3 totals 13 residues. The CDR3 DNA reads TGTGCCACCAGCGGGACAGAAACCGAAAAACTGTTTTTT. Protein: CATSGTETEKLFF.

This chain's CDR3 is CASSLGDRGPETQYF. The CDR3 nucleotides read TGCGCCAGCAGCTTGGGGGACAGGGGGCCAGAGACCCAGTACTTC. The V call is TRBV5-1, the J call TRBJ2-5; 12 nucleotides line up with TRBD1. Germline CDR1 reads SGHRS; CDR2 reads YFSETQ. The CDR3 contains 15 residues. J was trimmed by 4 bases and V by 0 bases; bases with no gene match: 1. The full variable domain, in which reference TRBV5-1 and TRBJ2-5 provide the parts outside the CDR3, is KAGVTQTPRYLIKTRGQQVTLSCSPISGHRSVSWYQQTPGQGLQFLFEYFSETQRNKGNFPGRFSGRQFSNSRSEMNVSTLELGDSALYLCASSLGDRGPETQYFGPGTRLLVL.

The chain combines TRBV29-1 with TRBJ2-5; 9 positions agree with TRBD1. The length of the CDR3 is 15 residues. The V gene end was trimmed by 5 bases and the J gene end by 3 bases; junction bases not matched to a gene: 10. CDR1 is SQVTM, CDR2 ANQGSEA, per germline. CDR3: CSVIRDRARKETQYF. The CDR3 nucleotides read TGCAGCGTTATCAGGGACAGGGCGCGTAAAGAGACCCAGTACTTC.

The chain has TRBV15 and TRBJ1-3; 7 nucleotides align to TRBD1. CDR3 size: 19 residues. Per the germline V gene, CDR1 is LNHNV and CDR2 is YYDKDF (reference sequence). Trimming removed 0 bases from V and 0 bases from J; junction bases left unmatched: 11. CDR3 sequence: CATSRDRGTESYSGNTIYF. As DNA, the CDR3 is TGTGCCACCAGCAGAGATCGCGGGACAGAGAGTTACTCTGGAAACACCATATATTTT.

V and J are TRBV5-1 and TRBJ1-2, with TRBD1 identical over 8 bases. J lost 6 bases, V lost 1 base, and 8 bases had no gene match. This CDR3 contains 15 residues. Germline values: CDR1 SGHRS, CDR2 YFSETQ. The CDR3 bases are TGCGCCAGCAGCTTGACAGGGGGAAGAAAGGATGGCTACACCTTC. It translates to CASSLTGGRKDGYTF.

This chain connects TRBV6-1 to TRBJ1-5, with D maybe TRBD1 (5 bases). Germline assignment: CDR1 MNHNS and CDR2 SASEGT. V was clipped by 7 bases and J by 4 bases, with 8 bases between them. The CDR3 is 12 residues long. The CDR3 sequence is CASTEGNQPQHF. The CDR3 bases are TGTGCCAGCACGGAGGGGAATCAGCCCCAGCATTTT.

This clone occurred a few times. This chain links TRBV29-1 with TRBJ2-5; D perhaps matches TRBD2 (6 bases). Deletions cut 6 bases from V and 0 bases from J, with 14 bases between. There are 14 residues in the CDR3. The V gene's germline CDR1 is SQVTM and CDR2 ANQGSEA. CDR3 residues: CSVGGPSYQETQYF. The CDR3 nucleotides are TGCAGCGTGGGGGGTCCGAGCTACCAAGAGACCCAGTACTTC.

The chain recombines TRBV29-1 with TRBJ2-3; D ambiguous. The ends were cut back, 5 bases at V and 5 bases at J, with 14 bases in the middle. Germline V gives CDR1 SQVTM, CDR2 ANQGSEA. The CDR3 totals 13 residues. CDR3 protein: CSVLSTKRDTQYF. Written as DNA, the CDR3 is TGCAGCGTTTTGTCTACTAAGAGAGATACGCAGTATTTT.

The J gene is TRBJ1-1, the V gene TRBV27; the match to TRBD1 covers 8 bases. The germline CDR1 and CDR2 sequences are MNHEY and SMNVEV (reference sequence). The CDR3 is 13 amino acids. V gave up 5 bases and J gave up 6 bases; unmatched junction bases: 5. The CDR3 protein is CASSLTGGSEAFF. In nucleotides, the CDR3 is TGTGCCAGCAGTCTTACAGGGGGATCTGAAGCTTTCTTT.

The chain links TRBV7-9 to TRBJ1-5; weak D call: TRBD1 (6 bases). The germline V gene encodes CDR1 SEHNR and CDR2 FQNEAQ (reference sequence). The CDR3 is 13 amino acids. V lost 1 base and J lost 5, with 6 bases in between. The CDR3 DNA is TGTGCCAGCAGCTTAGAGGGGGATCAGCCCCAGCATTTT. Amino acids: CASSLEGDQPQHF.

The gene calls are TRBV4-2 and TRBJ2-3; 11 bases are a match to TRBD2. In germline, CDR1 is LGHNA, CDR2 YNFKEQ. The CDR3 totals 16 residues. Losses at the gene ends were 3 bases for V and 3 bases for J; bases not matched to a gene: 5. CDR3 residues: CASSQEVAGGTDTQYF. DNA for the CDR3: TGTGCCAGCAGCCAGGAAGTAGCGGGAGGGACAGATACGCAGTATTTT.

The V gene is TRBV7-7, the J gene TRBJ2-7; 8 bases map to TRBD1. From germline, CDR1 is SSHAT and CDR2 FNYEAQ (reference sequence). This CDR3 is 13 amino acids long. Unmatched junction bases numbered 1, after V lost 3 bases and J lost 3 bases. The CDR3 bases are TGTGCCAGCAGCTTTGGACAGGGCTACGAGCAGTACTTC. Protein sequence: CASSFGQGYEQYF.

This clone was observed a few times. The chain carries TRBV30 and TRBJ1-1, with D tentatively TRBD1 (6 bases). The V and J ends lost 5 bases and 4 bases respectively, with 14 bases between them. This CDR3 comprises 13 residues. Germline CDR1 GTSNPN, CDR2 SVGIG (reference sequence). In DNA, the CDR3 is TGTGCCTGGGACCTTAAAGGGGGCACTGAAGCTTTCTTT. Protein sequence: CAWDLKGGTEAFF.

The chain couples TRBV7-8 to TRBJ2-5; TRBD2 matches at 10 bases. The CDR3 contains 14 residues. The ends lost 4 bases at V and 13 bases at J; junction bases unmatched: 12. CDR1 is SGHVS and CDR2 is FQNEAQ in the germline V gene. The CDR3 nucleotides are TGTGCCAGCAGCTCCGGGACTAGCGTACCCCCTGGGTACTTC. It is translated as CASSSGTSVPPGYF.